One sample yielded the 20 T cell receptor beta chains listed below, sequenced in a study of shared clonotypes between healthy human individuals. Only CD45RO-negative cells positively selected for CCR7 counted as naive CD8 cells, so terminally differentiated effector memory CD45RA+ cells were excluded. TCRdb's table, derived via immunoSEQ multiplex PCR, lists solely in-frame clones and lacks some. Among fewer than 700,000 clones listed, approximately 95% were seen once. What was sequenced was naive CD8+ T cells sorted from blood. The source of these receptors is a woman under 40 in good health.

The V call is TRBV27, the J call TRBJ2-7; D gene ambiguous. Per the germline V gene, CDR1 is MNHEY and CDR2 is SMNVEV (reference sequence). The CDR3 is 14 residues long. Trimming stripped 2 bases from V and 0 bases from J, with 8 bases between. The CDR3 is CASSLQTPSYEQYF. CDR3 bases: TGTGCCAGCAGTTTACAGACTCCCTCCTACGAGCAGTACTTC.

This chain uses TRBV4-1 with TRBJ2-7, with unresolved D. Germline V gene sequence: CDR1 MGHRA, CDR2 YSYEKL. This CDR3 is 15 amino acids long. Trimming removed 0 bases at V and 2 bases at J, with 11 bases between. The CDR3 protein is CASSQDRTKAYEQYF. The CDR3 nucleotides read TGCGCCAGCAGCCAAGACAGGACCAAGGCCTACGAGCAGTACTTC.

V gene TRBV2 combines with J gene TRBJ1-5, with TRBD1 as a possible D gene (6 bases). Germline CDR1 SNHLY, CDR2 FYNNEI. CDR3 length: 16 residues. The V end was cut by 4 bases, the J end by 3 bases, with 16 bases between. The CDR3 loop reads CASSGPWGATNQPQHF. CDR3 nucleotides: TGTGCCAGCAGTGGACCGTGGGGGGCAACCAATCAGCCCCAGCATTTT.

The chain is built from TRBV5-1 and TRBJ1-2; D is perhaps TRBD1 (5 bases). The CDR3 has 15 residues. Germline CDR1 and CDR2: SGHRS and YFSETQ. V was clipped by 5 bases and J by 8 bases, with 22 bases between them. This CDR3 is CASRPTERDGLGYTF. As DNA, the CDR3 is TGCGCCAGCAGACCGACCGAACGGGACGGCTTAGGCTACACCTTC.

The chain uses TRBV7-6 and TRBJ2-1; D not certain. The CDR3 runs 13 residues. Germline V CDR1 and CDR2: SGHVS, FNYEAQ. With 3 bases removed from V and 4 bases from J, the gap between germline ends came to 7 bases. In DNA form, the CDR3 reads TGTGCCAGCAGCTTGTTGGAATACAATGAGCAGTTCTTC. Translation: CASSLLEYNEQFF.

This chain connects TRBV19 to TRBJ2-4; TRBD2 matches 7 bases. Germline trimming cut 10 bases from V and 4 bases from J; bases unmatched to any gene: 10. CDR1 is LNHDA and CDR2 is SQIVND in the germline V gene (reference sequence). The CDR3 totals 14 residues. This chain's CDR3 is CATSFQGGKNIQYF. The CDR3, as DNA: TGTGCCACCTCATTCCAGGGAGGGAAAAACATTCAGTACTTC.

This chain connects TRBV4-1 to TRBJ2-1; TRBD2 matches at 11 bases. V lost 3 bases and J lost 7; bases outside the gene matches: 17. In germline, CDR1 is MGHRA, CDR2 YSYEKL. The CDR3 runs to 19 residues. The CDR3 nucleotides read TGCGCCAGCAGCCAGAATGCGTGGGAATCAACTAGCGGGAGTAATGAGCAGTTCTTC. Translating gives CASSQNAWESTSGSNEQFF.

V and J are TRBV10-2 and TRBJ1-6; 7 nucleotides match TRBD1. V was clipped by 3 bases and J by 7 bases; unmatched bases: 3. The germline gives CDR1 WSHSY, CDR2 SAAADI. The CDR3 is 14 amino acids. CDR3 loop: CASSEGDRNSPLHF. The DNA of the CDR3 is TGCGCCAGCAGTGAAGGGGACAGAAATTCACCCCTCCACTTT.

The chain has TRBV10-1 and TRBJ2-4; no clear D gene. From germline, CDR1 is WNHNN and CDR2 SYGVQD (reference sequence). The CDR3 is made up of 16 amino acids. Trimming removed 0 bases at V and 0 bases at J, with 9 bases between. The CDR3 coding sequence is TGCGCCAGCAGTGAGTCCGACCGCCAAGCCAAAAACATTCAGTACTTC. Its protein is CASSESDRQAKNIQYF.

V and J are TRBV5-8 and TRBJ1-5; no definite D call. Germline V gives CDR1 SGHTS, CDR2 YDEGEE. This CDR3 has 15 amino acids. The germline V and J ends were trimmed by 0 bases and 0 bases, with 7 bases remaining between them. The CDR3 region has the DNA TGTGCCAGCAGCTTGGGGGGAATTAGCAATCAGCCCCAGCATTTT. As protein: CASSLGGISNQPQHF.

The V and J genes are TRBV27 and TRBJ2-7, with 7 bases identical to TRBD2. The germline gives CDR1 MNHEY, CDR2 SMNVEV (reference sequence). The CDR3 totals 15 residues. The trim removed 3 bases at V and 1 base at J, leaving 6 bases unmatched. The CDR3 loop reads CASSFALAESYEQYF. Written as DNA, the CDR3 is TGTGCCAGCAGTTTCGCCCTAGCGGAGTCCTACGAGCAGTACTTC.

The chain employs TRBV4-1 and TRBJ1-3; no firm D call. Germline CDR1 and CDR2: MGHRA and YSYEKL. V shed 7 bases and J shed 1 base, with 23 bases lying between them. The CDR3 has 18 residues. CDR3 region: CASTNELKEGLSGNTIYF. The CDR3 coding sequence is TGCGCCAGCACCAACGAATTAAAAGAAGGCCTATCTGGAAACACCATATATTTT.

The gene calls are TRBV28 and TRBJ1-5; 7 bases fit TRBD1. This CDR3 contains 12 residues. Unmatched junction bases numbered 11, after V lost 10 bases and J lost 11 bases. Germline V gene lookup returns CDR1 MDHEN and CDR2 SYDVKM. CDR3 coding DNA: TGTGCCACCGACAGGGATCGTCGGGCCCAGCATTTT. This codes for CATDRDRRAQHF.

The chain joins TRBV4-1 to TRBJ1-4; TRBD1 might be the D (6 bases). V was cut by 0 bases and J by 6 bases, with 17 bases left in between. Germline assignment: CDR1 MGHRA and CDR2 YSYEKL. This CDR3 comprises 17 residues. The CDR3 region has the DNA TGCGCCAGCAGCCAAGAGCCGTCCCAGGGGAACTATGAAAAACTGTTTTTT. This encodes CASSQEPSQGNYEKLFF.

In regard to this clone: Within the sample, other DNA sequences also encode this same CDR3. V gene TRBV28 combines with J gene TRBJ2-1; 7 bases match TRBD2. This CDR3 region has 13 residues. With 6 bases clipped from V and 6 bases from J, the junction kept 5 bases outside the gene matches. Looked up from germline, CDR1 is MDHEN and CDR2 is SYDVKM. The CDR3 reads CASSPGLLNEQFF. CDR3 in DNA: TGTGCCAGCAGCCCGGGACTACTCAATGAGCAGTTCTTC.

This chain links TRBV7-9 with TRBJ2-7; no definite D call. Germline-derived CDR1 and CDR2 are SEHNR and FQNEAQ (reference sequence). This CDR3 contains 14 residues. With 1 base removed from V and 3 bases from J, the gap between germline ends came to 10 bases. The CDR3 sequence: CASSLDNTDYEQYF. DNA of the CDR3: TGTGCCAGCAGCTTAGACAACACTGACTACGAGCAGTACTTC.

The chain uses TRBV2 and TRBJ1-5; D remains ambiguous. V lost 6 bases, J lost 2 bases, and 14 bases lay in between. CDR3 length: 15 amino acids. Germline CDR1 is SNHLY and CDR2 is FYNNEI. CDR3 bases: TGTGCCAGCAGGGTCGCAGGCTTAGGCAATCAGCCCCAGCATTTT. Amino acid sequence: CASRVAGLGNQPQHF.

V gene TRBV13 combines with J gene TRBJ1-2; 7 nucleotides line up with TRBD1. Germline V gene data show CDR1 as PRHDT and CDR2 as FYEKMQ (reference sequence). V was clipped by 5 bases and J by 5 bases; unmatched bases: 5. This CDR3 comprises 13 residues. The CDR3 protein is CASSHGTAYGYTF. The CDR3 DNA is TGTGCCAGCAGCCACGGGACAGCTTATGGCTACACCTTC.

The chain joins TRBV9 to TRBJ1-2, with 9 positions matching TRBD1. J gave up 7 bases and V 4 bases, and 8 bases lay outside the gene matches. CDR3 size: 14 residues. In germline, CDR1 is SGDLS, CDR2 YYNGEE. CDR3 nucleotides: TGTGCCAGCAGCTCTTCTACAGGGGGCTTTGGCTACACCTTC. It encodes CASSSSTGGFGYTF.

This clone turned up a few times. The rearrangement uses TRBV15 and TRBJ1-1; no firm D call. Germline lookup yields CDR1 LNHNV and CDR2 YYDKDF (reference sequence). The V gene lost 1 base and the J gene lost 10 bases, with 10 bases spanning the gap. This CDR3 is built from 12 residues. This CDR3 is CATSRGPTLAFF. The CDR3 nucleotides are TGTGCCACCAGCAGAGGTCCAACTCTAGCTTTCTTT.